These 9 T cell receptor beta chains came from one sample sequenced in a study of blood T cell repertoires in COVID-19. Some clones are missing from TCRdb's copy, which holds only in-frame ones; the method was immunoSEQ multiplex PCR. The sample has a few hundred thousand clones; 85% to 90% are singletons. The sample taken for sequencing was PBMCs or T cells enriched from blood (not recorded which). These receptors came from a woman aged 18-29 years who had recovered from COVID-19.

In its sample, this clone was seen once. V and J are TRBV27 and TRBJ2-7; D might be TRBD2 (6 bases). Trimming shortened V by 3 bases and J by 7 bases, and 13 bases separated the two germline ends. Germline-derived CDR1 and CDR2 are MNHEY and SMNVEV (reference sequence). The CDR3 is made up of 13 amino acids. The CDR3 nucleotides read TGTGCCAGCAGTTTTCGGGGGACCCGGGAGCAGTACTTC. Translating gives CASSFRGTREQYF.

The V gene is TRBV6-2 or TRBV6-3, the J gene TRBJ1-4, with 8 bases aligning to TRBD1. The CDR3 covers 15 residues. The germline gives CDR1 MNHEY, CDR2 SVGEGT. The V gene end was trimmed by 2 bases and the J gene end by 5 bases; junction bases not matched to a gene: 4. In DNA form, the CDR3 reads TGTGCCAGCAGTTACGCCGGGACAGGAAATGAAAAACTGTTTTTT. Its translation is CASSYAGTGNEKLFF.

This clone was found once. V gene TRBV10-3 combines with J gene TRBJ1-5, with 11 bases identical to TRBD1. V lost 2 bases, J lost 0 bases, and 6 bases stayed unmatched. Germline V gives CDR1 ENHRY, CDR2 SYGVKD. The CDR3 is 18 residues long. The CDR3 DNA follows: TGTGCCATCAGTGAGAGAGGGACAGGGGGAGGTAGCAATCAGCCCCAGCATTTT. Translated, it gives CAISERGTGGGSNQPQHF.

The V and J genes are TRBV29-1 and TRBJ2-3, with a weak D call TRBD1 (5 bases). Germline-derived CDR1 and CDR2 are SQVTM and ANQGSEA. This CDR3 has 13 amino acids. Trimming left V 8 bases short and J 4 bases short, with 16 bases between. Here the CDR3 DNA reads TGCAGCCTTGGGGCAGGGAACGCAGATACGCAGTATTTT. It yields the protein CSLGAGNADTQYF.

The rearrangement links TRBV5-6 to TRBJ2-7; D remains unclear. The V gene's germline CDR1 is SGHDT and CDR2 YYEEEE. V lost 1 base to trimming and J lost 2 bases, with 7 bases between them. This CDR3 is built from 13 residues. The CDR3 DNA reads TGTGCCAGCAGCTTGCAGGTGCCCTACGAGCAGTACTTC. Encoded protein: CASSLQVPYEQYF.

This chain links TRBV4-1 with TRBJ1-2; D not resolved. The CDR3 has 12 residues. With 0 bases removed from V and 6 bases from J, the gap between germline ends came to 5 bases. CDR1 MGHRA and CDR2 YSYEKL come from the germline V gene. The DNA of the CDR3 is TGCGCCAGCAGCCAAGATTTAAATGGCTACACCTTC. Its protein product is CASSQDLNGYTF.

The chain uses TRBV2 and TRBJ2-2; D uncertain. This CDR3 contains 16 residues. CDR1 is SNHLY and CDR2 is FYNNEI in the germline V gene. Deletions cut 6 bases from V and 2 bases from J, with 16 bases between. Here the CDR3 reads CASSSSSPVNTGELFF. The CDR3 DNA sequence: TGTGCCAGCAGCTCCTCCTCACCAGTTAACACCGGGGAGCTGTTTTTT.

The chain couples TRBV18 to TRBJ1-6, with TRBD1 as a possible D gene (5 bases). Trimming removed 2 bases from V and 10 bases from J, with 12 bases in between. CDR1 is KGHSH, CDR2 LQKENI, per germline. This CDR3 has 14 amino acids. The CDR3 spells CASSPGSGVSPLHF. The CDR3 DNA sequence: TGTGCCAGCTCACCAGGTTCGGGGGTGTCACCCCTCCACTTT.

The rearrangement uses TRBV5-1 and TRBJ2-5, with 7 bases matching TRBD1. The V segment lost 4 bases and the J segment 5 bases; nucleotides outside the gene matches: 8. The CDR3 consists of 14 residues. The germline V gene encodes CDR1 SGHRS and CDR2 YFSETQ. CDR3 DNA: TGCGCCAGCAGCACCCGGACAGGTCCGGAGACCCAGTACTTC. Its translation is CASSTRTGPETQYF.